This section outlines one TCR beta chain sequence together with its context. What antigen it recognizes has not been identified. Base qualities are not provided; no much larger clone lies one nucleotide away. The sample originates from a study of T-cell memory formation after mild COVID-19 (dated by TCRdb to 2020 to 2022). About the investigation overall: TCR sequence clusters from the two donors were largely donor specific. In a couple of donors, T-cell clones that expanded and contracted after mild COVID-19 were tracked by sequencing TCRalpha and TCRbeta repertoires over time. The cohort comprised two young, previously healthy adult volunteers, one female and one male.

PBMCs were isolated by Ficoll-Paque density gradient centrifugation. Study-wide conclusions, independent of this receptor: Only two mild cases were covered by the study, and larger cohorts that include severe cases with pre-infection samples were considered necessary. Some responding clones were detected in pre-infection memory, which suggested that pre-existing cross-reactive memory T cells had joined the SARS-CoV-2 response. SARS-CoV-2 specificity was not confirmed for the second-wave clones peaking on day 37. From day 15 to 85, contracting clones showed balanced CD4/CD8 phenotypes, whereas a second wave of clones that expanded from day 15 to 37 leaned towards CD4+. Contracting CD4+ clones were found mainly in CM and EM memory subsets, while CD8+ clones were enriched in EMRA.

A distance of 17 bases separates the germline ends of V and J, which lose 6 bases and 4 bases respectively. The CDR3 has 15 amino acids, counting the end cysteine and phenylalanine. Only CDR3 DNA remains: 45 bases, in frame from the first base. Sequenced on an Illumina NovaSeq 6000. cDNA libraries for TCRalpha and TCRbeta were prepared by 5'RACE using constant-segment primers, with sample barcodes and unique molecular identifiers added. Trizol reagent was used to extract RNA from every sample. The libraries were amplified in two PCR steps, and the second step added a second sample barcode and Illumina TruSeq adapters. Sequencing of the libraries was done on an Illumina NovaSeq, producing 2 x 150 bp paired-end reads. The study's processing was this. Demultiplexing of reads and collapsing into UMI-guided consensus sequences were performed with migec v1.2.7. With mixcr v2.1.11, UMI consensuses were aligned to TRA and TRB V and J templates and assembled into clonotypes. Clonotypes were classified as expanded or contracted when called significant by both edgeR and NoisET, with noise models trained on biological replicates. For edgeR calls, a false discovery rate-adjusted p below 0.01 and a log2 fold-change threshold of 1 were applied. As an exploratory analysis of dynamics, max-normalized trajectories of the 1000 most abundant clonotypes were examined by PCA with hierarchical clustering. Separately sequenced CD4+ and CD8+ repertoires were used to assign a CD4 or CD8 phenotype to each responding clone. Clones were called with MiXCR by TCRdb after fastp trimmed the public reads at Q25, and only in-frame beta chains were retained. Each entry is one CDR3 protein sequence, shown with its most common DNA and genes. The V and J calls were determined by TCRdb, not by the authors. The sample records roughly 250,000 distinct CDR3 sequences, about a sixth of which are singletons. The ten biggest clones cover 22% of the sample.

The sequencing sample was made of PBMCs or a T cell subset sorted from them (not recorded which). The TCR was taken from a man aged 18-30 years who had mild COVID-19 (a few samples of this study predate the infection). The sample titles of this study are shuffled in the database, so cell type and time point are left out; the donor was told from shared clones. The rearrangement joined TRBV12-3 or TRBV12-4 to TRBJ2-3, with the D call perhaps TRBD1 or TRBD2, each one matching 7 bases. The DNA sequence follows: TGTGCCAGCAGGCCCGGGGGAGGGGGCGCAGATACGCAGTATTTT. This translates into CASRPGGGGADTQYF.